The rows below give T cell receptor beta chains drawn from one sample of a study of T cell responses to AZD1222 COVID-19 vaccine. Profiled with immunoSEQ multiplex PCR; TCRdb holds only in-frame clones, not every one. The table includes fewer than 150,000 clones, roughly 90% detected once. The material sequenced was peripheral blood, taken on day 0 of AZD1222 vaccination. These TCRs come from an adult in good health. CDR3s leave out the opening cysteine and the closing phenylalanine or tryptophan. The listing skips clone size in some rows; elsewhere it reads once, few, many or a size class.

j_gene: TRBJ2-7; abundance: once; v_gene: TRBV19; CDR3aa: ASMGRNYEQY
j_gene: TRBJ1-2; abundance: few; v_gene: TRBV15; CDR3aa: ATSSGKAGTVQNYGYT
j_gene: TRBJ1-1; abundance: .; v_gene: TRBV18; CDR3aa: ASSPQGGPNTEAF
j_gene: TRBJ1-6; abundance: .; v_gene: TRBV5-1; CDR3aa: ASSLGGNNSPLH
j_gene: TRBJ2-1; abundance: .; v_gene: TRBV2; CDR3aa: ASSEGSGSYNEQF
j_gene: TRBJ2-7; abundance: once; v_gene: TRBV11-3; CDR3aa: ASSLRLGGTDIYEQY
j_gene: TRBJ1-1; abundance: .; v_gene: TRBV20-1; CDR3aa: SPSPEAF
j_gene: TRBJ2-7; abundance: .; v_gene: TRBV6-2/TRBV6-3; CDR3aa: ASSYEGPTYEQY
j_gene: TRBJ1-2; abundance: .; v_gene: TRBV2; CDR3aa: AGQRQGIYGYT
j_gene: TRBJ2-5; abundance: .; v_gene: TRBV27; CDR3aa: ASSSLGGQETQY
j_gene: TRBJ1-5; abundance: few; v_gene: TRBV24-1; CDR3aa: ATSDNQGRQPQH
j_gene: TRBJ2-5; abundance: .; v_gene: TRBV6-5; CDR3aa: ASSRQTGGWETQY
j_gene: TRBJ1-4; abundance: .; v_gene: TRBV9; CDR3aa: ASSPWEGEKLF
j_gene: TRBJ1-4; abundance: .; v_gene: TRBV4-2; CDR3aa: ASSRRQTNEKLF
j_gene: TRBJ1-4; abundance: .; v_gene: TRBV28; CDR3aa: ASSLFFHRDRGEEKLF
j_gene: TRBJ2-7; abundance: .; v_gene: TRBV19; CDR3aa: ASSADRGNPYEQY
j_gene: TRBJ1-4; abundance: .; v_gene: TRBV2; CDR3aa: ASKGQVNEKLF